A selection of T cell receptor beta chains follows, all from one sample in a study of CD8 T cells in ankylosing spondylitis. Via MiXCR, TCRdb re-called the 5' RACE reads, giving one row per CDR3 protein. The sample includes 700,000 to 850,000 distinct CDR3 sequences, 12% seen only once; the top ten take 0.45% to 0.6%. Sequenced: blood, either unsorted or a sorted T cell fraction (not recorded which). These receptors were collected from a male donor with ankylosing spondylitis. Both conserved end residues are part of each CDR3. Fields, in order: J gene, clone size, D gene, V gene, CDR3 protein, CDR3 DNA. D genes are given only for firm matches. Only some rows state a clone size, as once, few, many or a class for expanded clones.

>TRBJ2-7|.|.|TRBV12-3/TRBV12-4
CASSWTTLQQYF
TGTGCCAGCAGTTGGACAACGTTGCAGCAGTACTTC
>TRBJ2-3|.|.|TRBV6-1
CASTLAQTGTDTQYF
TGTGCCAGCACCCTCGCCCAGACAGGCACAGATACGCAGTATTTT
>TRBJ1-6|few|.|TRBV20-1
CSARGWTLRKSPLHF
TGCAGTGCTAGGGGATGGACCCTCAGGAAGTCACCCCTCCACTTT
>TRBJ2-7|.|TRBD1|TRBV29-1
CSGGTGGRDEQYF
TGCAGCGGCGGGACAGGGGGTCGCGACGAGCAGTACTTC
>TRBJ2-1|few|TRBD1|TRBV6-1
CASTGTGTGGWNEQFF
TGTGCCAGCACCGGGACAGGGACAGGGGGCTGGAATGAGCAGTTCTTC
>TRBJ1-2|few|.|TRBV10-3
CAIREGQTNYGYTF
TGTGCCATCAGGGAAGGACAGACCAACTATGGCTACACCTTC
>TRBJ2-3|few|.|TRBV15
CATSRMLEGDTQYF
TGTGCCACCAGCAGGATGCTGGAAGGAGATACGCAGTATTTT
>TRBJ2-1|few|.|TRBV5-1
CASSLQGLDEQFF
TGCGCCAGCAGCTTGCAGGGGTTGGATGAGCAGTTCTTC
>TRBJ1-2|few|TRBD1|TRBV20-1
CSARDGGGTGRTF
TGCAGTGCTAGAGATGGGGGGGGGACAGGGCGGACCTTC
>TRBJ2-1|few|.|TRBV18
CASSPIRSALGGSYNEQFF
TGTGCCAGCTCACCCATACGCTCGGCCCTTGGAGGATCCTACAATGAGCAGTTCTTC
>TRBJ2-4|few|.|TRBV11-1
CASSFRLQNIQYF
TGTGCCAGCAGCTTCCGGCTGCAAAACATTCAGTACTTC
>TRBJ2-7|few|TRBD2|TRBV7-6
CASSYQTLRGEMGEQYF
TGTGCCAGCAGCTACCAGACTTTGCGGGGGGAGATGGGCGAGCAGTACTTC
>TRBJ2-7|many|.|TRBV20-1
CSAVDFSPYEQYF
TGCAGTGCTGTGGACTTCTCCCCCTACGAGCAGTACTTC
>TRBJ1-1|.|.|TRBV6-2/TRBV6-3
CASSYSWNTEAFF
TGTGCCAGCAGTTACAGTTGGAACACTGAAGCTTTCTTT
>TRBJ1-5|.|TRBD1|TRBV7-2
CASSASQGANQPQHF
TGTGCCAGCAGCGCCTCACAGGGGGCAAATCAGCCCCAGCATTTT
>TRBJ2-7|few|TRBD1|TRBV7-2
CASSQSGGQGIYEQYF
TGTGCCAGCAGCCAGTCAGGAGGACAGGGAATTTACGAGCAGTACTTC
>TRBJ2-1|few|.|TRBV5-1
CASSPGLFYNEQFF
TGCGCCAGCAGCCCAGGACTATTTTACAATGAGCAGTTCTTC
>TRBJ2-7|few|TRBD1|TRBV7-9
CASSQDRAHEQYF
TGTGCCAGCAGCCAGGACAGGGCCCACGAGCAGTACTTC
>TRBJ2-7|.|.|TRBV20-1
CSAEGSPGNPYEQYF
TGCAGTGCCGAGGGGTCCCCCGGAAATCCCTACGAGCAGTACTTC
>TRBJ1-1|many|.|TRBV20-1
CSPLQGMNTEAFF
TGCAGTCCGCTACAGGGTATGAACACTGAAGCTTTCTTT
>TRBJ2-1|many|TRBD2|TRBV29-1
CSSRLLAGGAGEQFF
TGCAGCTCCCGATTGTTGGCGGGGGGGGCAGGTGAGCAGTTCTTC
>TRBJ2-4|.|TRBD2|TRBV7-2
CASSLAGEGNIQYF
TGTGCCAGCAGCTTAGCAGGGGAGGGAAACATTCAGTACTTC
>TRBJ2-1|many|.|TRBV29-1
CSSKGGGDEQFF
TGCAGCTCTAAGGGGGGAGGCGATGAGCAGTTCTTC
>TRBJ2-3|.|.|TRBV5-1
CASSSPGDLATDTQYF
TGCGCCAGCAGCTCCCCGGGGGACCTTGCCACAGATACGCAGTATTTT
>TRBJ2-7|.|.|TRBV11-2
CASSFDRTNEQYF
TGTGCCAGCAGCTTCGACAGGACAAACGAGCAGTACTTC
>TRBJ2-1|few|TRBD2|TRBV11-2
CASSLVRGTRQFF
TGTGCCAGCAGCTTAGTAAGGGGGACTAGACAGTTCTTC
>TRBJ2-1|few|TRBD1|TRBV20-1
CSASQVLGQIGYNEQFF
TGCAGTGCTAGTCAGGTGTTGGGACAGATTGGATACAATGAGCAGTTCTTC
>TRBJ1-1|many|.|TRBV25-1
CASSAQLAEAFF
TGTGCCAGCAGCGCCCAGTTGGCTGAAGCTTTCTTT
>TRBJ2-2|many|.|TRBV6-1
CASRRGRNTGELFF
TGTGCCTCCCGGCGGGGCCGGAACACCGGGGAGCTGTTTTTT
>TRBJ1-1|.|.|TRBV24-1
CATSLTGSVEAFF
TGTGCCACATCCCTGACGGGCAGCGTTGAAGCTTTCTTT
>TRBJ2-3|.|.|TRBV4-3
CASSPPGSGTDTQYF
TGCGCCAGCAGCCCCCCTGGCTCTGGGACAGATACGCAGTATTTT
>TRBJ1-6|.|TRBD1|TRBV30
CAWSARDRGDSPLHF
TGTGCCTGGAGTGCCCGGGACAGGGGTGATTCACCCCTCCACTTT
>TRBJ2-7|.|.|TRBV20-1
CSASRAQNPYEQYF
TGCAGTGCTTCCCGGGCCCAAAACCCCTACGAGCAGTACTTC
>TRBJ2-1|.|TRBD2|TRBV28
CASRRGAQYNEQFF
TGTGCCAGCAGGCGGGGGGCCCAATACAATGAGCAGTTCTTC
>TRBJ1-6|once|.|TRBV6-1
CASSENRDRFHF
TGTGCCAGCAGTGAAAATCGGGATCGTTTCCACTTT
>TRBJ1-1|.|.|TRBV6-2/TRBV6-3
CASSKGPVSNTEAFF
TGTGCCAGCAGCAAAGGTCCGGTCTCAAACACTGAAGCTTTCTTT
>TRBJ2-7|.|.|TRBV20-1
CSARDLGLGEQYF
TGCAGTGCTAGAGATTTGGGCCTAGGGGAGCAGTACTTC
>TRBJ2-7|few|.|TRBV27
CASSLARSSYEQYF
TGTGCCAGCAGTTTAGCCAGGAGCTCCTACGAGCAGTACTTC
>TRBJ2-5|few|.|TRBV2
CASSEPAQETQYF
TGTGCCAGCAGTGAACCGGCCCAAGAGACCCAGTACTTC
>TRBJ2-5|few|.|TRBV15
CATSRDVGEQETQYF
TGTGCCACCAGCAGAGATGTCGGGGAACAAGAGACCCAGTACTTC
>TRBJ2-7|.|.|TRBV20-1
CSATRDASSYEQYF
TGCAGTGCTACCCGGGACGCCAGCTCCTACGAGCAGTACTTC
>TRBJ2-7|.|TRBD1|TRBV9
CASSRSHPSRSGTGTYEQYF
TGTGCCAGCAGCCGATCCCACCCCTCCCGCTCTGGGACAGGGACCTACGAGCAGTACTTC